This T cell receptor beta chain was retrieved from a study of cytomegalovirus exposure and HLA in healthy donors. Details on this clone: Its antigen is not identified.

Whole-study findings and limits: Both high specificity and high sensitivity reportedly marked the classifier's diagnosis of cytomegalovirus status.

Germline V lookup: CDR1 SGHTA, CDR2 FQGNSA. Trimming cost V 1 base and J 3 bases; bases outside gene matches: 2. The CDR3 runs to 15 residues. Libraries were prepared by immunoSEQ multiplex PCR; TCRdb keeps only in-frame clonotypes and omits some of them. The sample holds about 330,000 clones, 75% to 90% seen once. Sequenced input: PBMCs. The sequence was obtained from a woman in her twenties or thirties in good health and CMV-seropositive. This rearrangement joins TRBV7-2 to TRBJ2-1; 8 nucleotides line up with TRBD2. The chain's CDR3 is CASSLGGGIYNEQFF. The CDR3 DNA reads as TGTGCCAGCAGCTTAGGCGGGGGGATCTACAATGAGCAGTTCTTC. The full variable domain, with the rest looked up from reference TRBV7-2 and TRBJ2-1, is GAGVSQSPSNKVTEKGKDVELRCDPISGHTALYWYRQSLGQGLEFLIYFQGNSAPDKSGLPSDRFSAERTGGSVSTLTIQRTQQEDSAVYLCASSLGGGIYNEQFFGPGTRLTVL.